The 28 T cell receptor beta chains below were found in one sample sequenced in a study of T-cell memory formation after mild COVID-19. TCRdb itself ran the 5' RACE reads through MiXCR, one entry per CDR3 protein. Of more than 300,000 distinct CDR3 sequences listed, roughly an eighth are singletons. Sequencing input: PBMCs or a T cell subset sorted from them (not recorded which). The receptors shown here come from a man aged 18 to 35 who had mild COVID-19 (a few samples of this study predate the infection). Cell type and time point are not known.

This clonotype was seen a handful of times. The chain carries TRBV5-1 and TRBJ2-3; D gene uncertain. Germline V CDR1 and CDR2: SGHRS, YFSETQ. CDR3 size: 16 residues. V was shortened by 4 bases and J by 0 bases, with 15 bases between the two germline ends. CDR3 region: CASSTVKSSSTDTQYF. The DNA of the CDR3 is TGCGCCAGCAGCACGGTGAAGTCTTCTAGCACAGATACGCAGTATTTT.

The table lists this clonotype with a few counts. The chain uses TRBV5-1 and TRBJ1-1; 7 bases map to TRBD1. Per germline, CDR1 SGHRS and CDR2 YFSETQ. The CDR3 sequence is 14 residues long. The trim removed 1 base at V and 1 base at J, leaving 1 base unmatched. The CDR3 DNA follows: TGCGCCAGCAGCTTGACAGGGGAGAACACTGAAGCTTTCTTT. Protein: CASSLTGENTEAFF.

The chain joins TRBV7-2 to TRBJ1-6, with 11 bases identical to TRBD1. The CDR3 length is 14 residues. Germline V gene sequence: CDR1 SGHTA, CDR2 FQGNSA. V was clipped by 5 bases and J by 14 bases; unmatched bases: 8. The CDR3 DNA reads as TGTGCCAGCAGCCCCCGGACAGGGGGCCTCACCCTCCACTTT. This sequence encodes CASSPRTGGLTLHF.

This clonotype turned up a few times. J is TRBJ1-2 and V is TRBV11-2; 9 nucleotides align to TRBD1. Germline CDR1 SGHAT, CDR2 FQNNGV. The V segment lost 3 bases and the J segment 7 bases; nucleotides outside the gene matches: 12. This CDR3 comprises 16 residues. The DNA for the CDR3 is TGTGCCAGCAGCTTCTTCCCGGGACAGGGTGTGGGTGGCTACACCTTC. Translating it yields CASSFFPGQGVGGYTF.

V is TRBV12-3 or TRBV12-4 and J is TRBJ2-2, with no clear D. CDR3 length: 12 residues. V lost 10 bases and J lost 6, with 12 bases in between. The CDR3 coding sequence is TGTGCCAACTCTGGCGGAGCCGGGGAGCTGTTTTTT. This gives the protein CANSGGAGELFF.

This clonotype was counted a few times. The V and J genes are TRBV5-4 and TRBJ2-6; no clear D gene. The CDR3 length is 15 residues. Trimming took 0 bases from V and 2 from J, leaving 6 bases between them. CDR1 and CDR2 (germline): SGHNT, YYREEE (reference sequence). In DNA, the CDR3 is TGTGCCAGCAGCTTGGGGCAGACTGGGGCCAACGTCCTGACTTTC. Its translation is CASSLGQTGANVLTF. The full variable domain, in which reference TRBV5-4 and TRBJ2-6 provide the parts outside the CDR3, is ETGVTQSPTHLIKTRGQQVTLRCSSQSGHNTVSWYQQALGQGPQFIFQYYREEENGRGNFPPRFSGLQFPNYSSELNVNALELDDSALYLCASSLGQTGANVLTFGAGSRLTVL.

This chain connects TRBV27 to TRBJ2-1; D is undetermined. CDR3 length: 12 amino acids. V was clipped by 6 bases and J by 9 bases, with 12 bases between them. Germline V gene lookup returns CDR1 MNHEY and CDR2 SMNVEV (reference sequence). CDR3 sequence reads: CASRYIVGEQFF. Written as DNA, the CDR3 is TGTGCCAGCAGGTATATAGTCGGTGAGCAGTTCTTC.

In its sample, this clonotype was seen a few times. The CDR3 sequence is CASSQQGTVEKLFF. The CDR3 bases are TGTGCCAGCAGCCAACAGGGGACCGTTGAAAAACTGTTTTTT. The genes are TRBV3-1 and TRBJ1-4; D perhaps matches TRBD1 (6 bases). Germline CDR1 is LGHDT and CDR2 is YNNKEL (reference sequence). V dropped 2 bases and J dropped 7 bases, with 11 bases sitting between them. This CDR3 has 14 residues.

The V call is TRBV6-6, the J call TRBJ1-6; D perhaps matches TRBD1 (5 bases). The CDR3 contains 16 residues. Trimming left V 2 bases short and J 8 bases short, with 16 bases between. Germline CDR1 reads MNHNY; CDR2 reads SVGAGI (reference sequence). Written as DNA, the CDR3 is TGTGCCAGCAGTTACGGGGGAGGGAGGGTGGATTCACCCCTCCACTTT. This gives the protein CASSYGGGRVDSPLHF.

This clonotype was detected only a few times. V gene TRBV20-1 combines with J gene TRBJ2-7; D may correspond to TRBD1 or TRBD2 (5 bases each). Looked up from germline, CDR1 is DFQATT and CDR2 is SNEGSKA (reference sequence). V lost 0 bases to trimming and J lost 6 bases, with 15 bases between them. The CDR3 extends over 14 amino acids. This CDR3 reads CSARDRGPGGEQYF. CDR3 in DNA: TGCAGTGCTAGAGACCGGGGACCCGGAGGCGAGCAGTACTTC.

This clonotype was observed a few times. The genes are TRBV7-9 and TRBJ2-3; D is unclear. The CDR3 has 16 amino acids. Germline V gene data show CDR1 as SEHNR and CDR2 as FQNEAQ (reference sequence). Trimming cost V 5 bases and J 0 bases, with 15 bases left between them. DNA of the CDR3: TGTGCCAGCAGCCTTTGGACCGACAATAGCACAGATACGCAGTATTTT. This codes for CASSLWTDNSTDTQYF.

V gene TRBV9 combines with J gene TRBJ2-3; the D is unclear. CDR3 size: 14 residues. CDR1 and CDR2 (germline): SGDLS, YYNGEE. V lost 3 bases and J lost 5, with 13 bases in between. The CDR3 loop reads CASSAYRSGDTQYF. For the CDR3, the DNA is TGTGCCAGCAGCGCCTACAGAAGTGGAGATACGCAGTATTTT.

The V and J genes are TRBV20-1 and TRBJ2-7, with 11 bases lining up with TRBD2. The CDR3 is 12 amino acids. Germline CDR1 reads DFQATT; CDR2 reads SNEGSKA (reference sequence). With 5 bases clipped from V and 7 bases from J, the junction kept 4 bases outside the gene matches. The CDR3 reads CSAPRTSGEQYV. The DNA for the CDR3 is TGCAGTGCTCCGAGGACTAGCGGGGAGCAGTACGTC.

V is TRBV10-3 and J is TRBJ1-1; D unresolved. The CDR3 sequence is 11 residues long. The V gene's germline CDR1 is ENHRY and CDR2 SYGVKD. Trimming took off 3 bases at V and 10 bases at J, with 9 bases between the two ends. CDR3 nucleotides: TGTGCCATCAGTGAAGGACTCGGAGCTTTCTTT. Translation: CAISEGLGAFF.

The chain carries TRBV7-6 and TRBJ2-1; 11 nucleotides line up with TRBD2. CDR1 is SGHVS, CDR2 FNYEAQ, per germline. Losses at the gene ends were 5 bases for V and 3 bases for J; bases not matched to a gene: 9. The CDR3 is made up of 17 amino acids. CDR3 loop: CASSRASGTSGYNEQFF. The CDR3 DNA follows: TGTGCCAGCAGCCGCGCTTCCGGGACTAGCGGCTACAATGAGCAGTTCTTC.

This chain connects TRBV3-1 to TRBJ2-3; TRBD2 agrees at 10 bases. This CDR3 contains 15 residues. Germline-derived CDR1 and CDR2 are LGHDT and YNNKEL (reference sequence). Germline trimming cut 7 bases from V and 9 bases from J; bases unmatched to any gene: 13. CDR3 region: CASTSVVAGGRTQYF. In DNA form, the CDR3 reads TGTGCCAGCACCTCAGTAGTAGCGGGGGGCCGAACGCAGTATTTT.

Only a few counts were recorded for this clonotype. The rearrangement links TRBV14 to TRBJ1-3; tentatively, D is TRBD1 (6 bases). This CDR3 region has 17 residues. V was pared by 0 bases and J by 1 base, with 13 bases between. From germline, CDR1 is SGHDN and CDR2 FVKESK. This chain's CDR3 is CASSQDPETGSGNTIYF. In DNA, the CDR3 is TGTGCCAGCAGCCAAGATCCGGAAACAGGGTCTGGAAACACCATATATTTT.

The V and J genes are TRBV5-5 and TRBJ2-6; 7 nucleotides match TRBD1. The CDR3 totals 18 residues. Germline lookup yields CDR1 SGHKS and CDR2 YYEKEE (reference sequence). V lost 9 bases, J lost 0 bases, and 15 bases stayed unmatched. The CDR3 sequence is CATGPYATGFSGANVLTF. The CDR3 DNA reads TGTGCCACCGGACCGTACGCGACAGGGTTCTCTGGGGCCAACGTCCTGACTTTC. Variable domain in full (rest from reference TRBV5-5 and TRBJ2-6): DAGVTQSPTHLIKTRGQQVTLRCSPISGHKSVSWYQQVLGQGPQFIFQYYEKEERGRGNFPDRFSARQFPNYSSELNVNALLLGDSALYLCATGPYATGFSGANVLTFGAGSRLTVL.

The V and J genes are TRBV6-5 and TRBJ1-1, with D tentatively TRBD1 (5 bases). CDR1 and CDR2 from the germline V gene are MNHEY and SVGAGI. Trimming stripped 0 bases from V and 5 bases from J, with 10 bases between. CDR3 length: 14 amino acids. The CDR3 DNA reads TGTGCCAGCAGTTACTCTAGGGGCGAGACTGAAGCTTTCTTT. The encoded protein is CASSYSRGETEAFF.

This clonotype was detected only a few times. The V call is TRBV5-4, the J call TRBJ1-5; 10 bases agree with TRBD1. In germline, CDR1 is SGHNT, CDR2 YYREEE (reference sequence). This CDR3 is built from 16 residues. J lost 7 bases, V lost 4 bases, and 11 bases had no gene match. For the CDR3, the DNA is TGTGCCAGCAGCCAACGGGACAGGGGCATAGGGCAGCCCCAGCATTTT. It encodes CASSQRDRGIGQPQHF. The full variable domain, its missing parts supplied by reference TRBV5-4 and TRBJ1-5, is ETGVTQSPTHLIKTRGQQVTLRCSSQSGHNTVSWYQQALGQGPQFIFQYYREEENGRGNFPPRFSGLQFPNYSSELNVNALELDDSALYLCASSQRDRGIGQPQHFGDGTRLSIL.

This clonotype was counted a few times. The chain employs TRBV2 and TRBJ2-2, with D hard to call. The CDR3 is made up of 13 amino acids. The V end was cut by 3 bases, the J end by 6 bases, with 8 bases between. The germline V gene has CDR1 SNHLY and CDR2 FYNNEI. The CDR3 DNA sequence: TGTGCCAGCAGTGAGGTTCCTCCCGGGGAGCTGTTTTTT. Translated, it gives CASSEVPPGELFF.

The chain links TRBV28 to TRBJ1-5; D may be TRBD1 (5 bases). Germline CDR1 is MDHEN and CDR2 is SYDVKM. The V end was cut by 2 bases, the J end by 6 bases, with 20 bases between. This CDR3 comprises 17 residues. The CDR3: CASSLLPPWGMGQPQHF. CDR3 in DNA: TGTGCCAGCAGTTTACTCCCCCCCTGGGGGATGGGTCAGCCCCAGCATTTT. The whole variable domain, filled in from reference TRBV28 and TRBJ1-5, reads DVKVTQSSRYLVKRTGEKVFLECVQDMDHENMFWYRQDPGLGLRLIYFSYDVKMKEKGDIPEGYSVSREKKERFSLILESASTNQTSMYLCASSLLPPWGMGQPQHFGDGTRLSIL.

The J gene is TRBJ1-1, the V gene TRBV2, with unresolved D. The CDR3 is 12 amino acids. V dropped 4 bases and J dropped 8 bases, with 11 bases sitting between them. Germline-derived CDR1 and CDR2 are SNHLY and FYNNEI. The CDR3 DNA reads as TGTGCCAGCAGTGGTTCAAGGCGCGAAGCTTTCTTT. It translates to CASSGSRREAFF.

The chain couples TRBV3-1 to TRBJ2-2; D possibly corresponds to TRBD2 (5 bases). The CDR3 sequence is 16 residues long. V was pared by 4 bases and J by 0 bases, with 12 bases between. The germline CDR1 and CDR2 sequences are LGHDT and YNNKEL (reference sequence). CDR3 bases: TGTGCCAGCAGCCCGCGTCGGAGGACGAACACCGGGGAGCTGTTTTTT. It specifies CASSPRRRTNTGELFF.

Only a few counts were recorded for this clonotype. J is TRBJ1-5 and V is TRBV7-2; D gene ambiguous. The germline V gene has CDR1 SGHTA and CDR2 FQGNSA. The CDR3 is 14 amino acids. Trimming removed 5 bases from V and 6 bases from J, with 14 bases in between. For the CDR3, the DNA is TGTGCCAGCAGCCCCGACCCAAATACTCAGCCCCAGCATTTT. Protein: CASSPDPNTQPQHF. Using reference TRBV7-2 and TRBJ1-5 for the parts outside the CDR3, the full variable domain is GAGVSQSPSNKVTEKGKDVELRCDPISGHTALYWYRQSLGQGLEFLIYFQGNSAPDKSGLPSDRFSAERTGGSVSTLTIQRTQQEDSAVYLCASSPDPNTQPQHFGDGTRLSIL.

The CDR3 is CASSKPGGDSAEAFF. CDR3 DNA sequence: TGTGCCAGCAGTAAACCAGGGGGAGATAGCGCTGAAGCTTTCTTT. The chain combines TRBV6-6 with TRBJ1-1; 7 bases map to TRBD1. Germline CDR1 MNHNY, CDR2 SVGAGI (reference sequence). The V and J ends lost 5 bases and 6 bases, in that order; junction bases with no gene match: 12. This CDR3 is built from 15 residues.

V is TRBV7-2 and J is TRBJ2-3; D remains unclear. This CDR3 is built from 11 residues. The germline CDR1 and CDR2 sequences are SGHTA and FQGNSA. The V gene lost 1 base and the J gene lost 12 bases, with 8 bases spanning the gap. CDR3 residues: CASSLGSSQYF. CDR3 sequence (DNA): TGTGCCAGCAGCTTAGGTTCCTCACAGTATTTT.

This clonotype was detected many times. The J gene is TRBJ2-2, the V gene TRBV7-2; D perhaps matches TRBD2 (6 bases). The ends were cut back, 2 bases at V and 7 bases at J, with 11 bases in the middle. Germline-derived CDR1 and CDR2 are SGHTA and FQGNSA. The CDR3 is 14 residues long. In DNA, the CDR3 is TGTGCCAGCAGCTTAACCGGGGGTGACGGGGAGCTGTTTTTT. This sequence encodes CASSLTGGDGELFF.